The text below deals with one T cell receptor beta chain. Its matching antigen is unknown. Expressed TCRB transcripts were sequenced, since all the RNA that had been isolated was reverse transcribed. Libraries were prepared by immunoSEQ multiplex PCR; TCRdb keeps only in-frame clonotypes and omits some of them. The repertoire consists of a few hundred thousand clones, with approximately 25% occurring once and the leading ten covering more than 0.009%. These data belong to a study of beta chain features in type 1 diabetes. The study, taken as a whole, reports: The similarity of naive, central memory and Treg TCRB repertoires appeared greater among patients than among healthy donors. Within each of all four CD4+ subsets, Type 1 diabetes patients had TCRB CDR3s that were moderately but significantly shorter.

The germline V and J ends were trimmed by 2 bases and 5 bases, with 18 bases remaining between them. The germline V gene encodes CDR1 GTSNPN and CDR2 SVGIG (reference sequence). The CDR3 sequence is 15 residues long. The V and J genes are TRBV30 and TRBJ1-2; D is ambiguous. The sample comprised naive CD4+ T cells from blood. This clonotype originated in a woman younger than 45 with type 1 diabetes. This CDR3 is CAWSPPGIRSYGYTF. CDR3 sequence (DNA): TGTGCCTGGAGTCCGCCGGGGATCCGCTCTTATGGCTACACCTTC.